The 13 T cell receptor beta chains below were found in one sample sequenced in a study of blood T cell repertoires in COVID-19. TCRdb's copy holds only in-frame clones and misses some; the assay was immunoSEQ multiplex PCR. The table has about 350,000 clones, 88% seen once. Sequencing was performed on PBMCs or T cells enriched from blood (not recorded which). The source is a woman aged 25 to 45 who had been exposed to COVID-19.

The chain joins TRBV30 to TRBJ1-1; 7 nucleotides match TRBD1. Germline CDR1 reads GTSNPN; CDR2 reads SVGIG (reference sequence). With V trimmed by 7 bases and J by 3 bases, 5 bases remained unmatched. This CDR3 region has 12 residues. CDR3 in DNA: TGTGCCTTGGGACAGTCTCACACTGAAGCTTTCTTT. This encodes CALGQSHTEAFF.

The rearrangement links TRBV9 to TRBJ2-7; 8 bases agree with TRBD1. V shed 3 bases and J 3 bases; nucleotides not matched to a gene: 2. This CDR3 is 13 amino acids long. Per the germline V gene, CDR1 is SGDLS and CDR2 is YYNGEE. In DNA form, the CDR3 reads TGTGCCAGCAGCGCGGACAGGGACTACGAGCAGTACTTC. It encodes CASSADRDYEQYF.

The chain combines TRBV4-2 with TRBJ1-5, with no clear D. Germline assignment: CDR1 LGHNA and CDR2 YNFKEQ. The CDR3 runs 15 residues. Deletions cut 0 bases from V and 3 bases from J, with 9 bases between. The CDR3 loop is CASSQDRLNNQPQHF. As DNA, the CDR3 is TGTGCCAGCAGCCAAGACAGACTGAACAATCAGCCCCAGCATTTT.

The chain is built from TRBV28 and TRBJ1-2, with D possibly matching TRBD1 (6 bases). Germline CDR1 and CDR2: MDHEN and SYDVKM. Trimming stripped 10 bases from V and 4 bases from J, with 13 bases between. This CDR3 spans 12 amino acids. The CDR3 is CAITDRTYGYTF. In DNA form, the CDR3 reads TGTGCCATTACGGACAGAACCTATGGCTACACCTTC.

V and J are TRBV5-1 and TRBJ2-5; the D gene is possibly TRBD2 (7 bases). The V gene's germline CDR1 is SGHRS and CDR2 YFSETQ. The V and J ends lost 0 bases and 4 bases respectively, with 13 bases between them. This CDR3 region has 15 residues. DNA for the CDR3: TGCGCCAGCAGCTTGGGTCGGGGGGCAACAGAGACCCAGTACTTC. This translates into CASSLGRGATETQYF.

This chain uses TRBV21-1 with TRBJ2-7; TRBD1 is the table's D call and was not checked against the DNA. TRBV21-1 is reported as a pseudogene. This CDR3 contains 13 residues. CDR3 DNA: TGTGCCATACTGACAGGGAACCTACGAAAGCAGTACTTC. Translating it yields CAILTGNLRKQYF.

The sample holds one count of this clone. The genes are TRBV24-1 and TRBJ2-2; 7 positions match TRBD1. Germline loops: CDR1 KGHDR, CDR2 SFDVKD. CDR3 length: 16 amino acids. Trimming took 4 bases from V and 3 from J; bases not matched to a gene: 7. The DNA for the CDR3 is TGTGCCACCAGTGAATCAGACAGGGATTACACCGGGGAGCTGTTTTTT. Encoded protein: CATSESDRDYTGELFF.

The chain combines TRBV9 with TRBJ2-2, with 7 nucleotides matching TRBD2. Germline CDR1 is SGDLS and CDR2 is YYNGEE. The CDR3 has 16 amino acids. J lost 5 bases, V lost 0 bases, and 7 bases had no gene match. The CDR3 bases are TGTGCCAGCAGCGTAGGCCCGGGAGGATATACCGGGGAGCTGTTTTTT. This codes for CASSVGPGGYTGELFF.

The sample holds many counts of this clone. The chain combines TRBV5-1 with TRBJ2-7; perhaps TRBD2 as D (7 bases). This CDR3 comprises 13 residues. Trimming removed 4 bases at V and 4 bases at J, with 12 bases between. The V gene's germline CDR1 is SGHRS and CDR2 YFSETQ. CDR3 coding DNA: TGCGCCAGCAGCCCCGGGGGGCGGTACGAGCAGTACTTC. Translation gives CASSPGGRYEQYF.

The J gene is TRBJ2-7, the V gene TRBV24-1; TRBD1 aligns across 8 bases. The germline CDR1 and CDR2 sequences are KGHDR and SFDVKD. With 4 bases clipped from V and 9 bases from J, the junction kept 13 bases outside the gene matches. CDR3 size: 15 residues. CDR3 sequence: CATSETGTGASWQYF. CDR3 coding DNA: TGTGCCACCAGTGAAACCGGGACAGGCGCATCGTGGCAGTACTTC.

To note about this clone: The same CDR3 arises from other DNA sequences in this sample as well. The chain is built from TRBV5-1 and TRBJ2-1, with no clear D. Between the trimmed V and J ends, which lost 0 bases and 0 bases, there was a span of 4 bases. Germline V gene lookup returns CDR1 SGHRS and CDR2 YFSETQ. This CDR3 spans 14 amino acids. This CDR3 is CASSLGDSYNEQFF. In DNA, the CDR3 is TGCGCCAGCAGCTTGGGCGACTCCTACAATGAGCAGTTCTTC.

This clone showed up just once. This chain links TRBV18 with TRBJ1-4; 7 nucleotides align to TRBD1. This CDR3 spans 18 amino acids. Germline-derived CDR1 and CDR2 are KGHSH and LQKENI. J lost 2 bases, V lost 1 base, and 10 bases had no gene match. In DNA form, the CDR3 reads TGTGCCAGCTCACCACAAAGACAGGGCCCCTCTACTAATGAAAAACTGTTTTTT. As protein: CASSPQRQGPSTNEKLFF.

As DNA, the CDR3 is TGCGCCAGCAGCTTGGATCGGGAGACCACCTACGAGCAGTACTTC. Translating it yields CASSLDRETTYEQYF. The chain is built from TRBV5-1 and TRBJ2-7; TRBD2 is a possible D gene (6 bases). Looked up from germline, CDR1 is SGHRS and CDR2 is YFSETQ. CDR3 size: 15 residues. V was clipped by 0 bases and J by 2 bases, with 12 bases between them.